This T cell receptor beta chain was captured in a study of OX40 agonist ivuxolimab in advanced cancers. The wider study: Anti-PD-1, anti-PD-L1 or anti-CTLA-4 therapy given earlier was allowed, and around 40% had some. Two patients with cutaneous melanoma and one with hepatocellular carcinoma, three in total, showed partial responses.

Germline V gene sequence: CDR1 MNHNS, CDR2 SASEGT. CDR3 size: 13 residues. V lost 3 bases, J lost 3 bases, and 6 bases lay in between. TCRdb's table, derived via immunoSEQ multiplex PCR, lists solely in-frame clones and lacks some. The profile shows roughly 65,000 clones, roughly 84% of them singletons. The receptor's source is an adult with an advanced solid tumor such as melanoma, head and neck, liver or kidney cancer. Sample: CD4+ or CD8+ T cells sorted from blood, taken in a trial of the OX40 agonist ivuxolimab. The rearrangement links TRBV6-1 to TRBJ1-5; D call uncertain. CDR3 nucleotide sequence: TGTGCCAGCAGTGAGGGTCCCAATCAGCCCCAGCATTTT. Its translation is CASSEGPNQPQHF.